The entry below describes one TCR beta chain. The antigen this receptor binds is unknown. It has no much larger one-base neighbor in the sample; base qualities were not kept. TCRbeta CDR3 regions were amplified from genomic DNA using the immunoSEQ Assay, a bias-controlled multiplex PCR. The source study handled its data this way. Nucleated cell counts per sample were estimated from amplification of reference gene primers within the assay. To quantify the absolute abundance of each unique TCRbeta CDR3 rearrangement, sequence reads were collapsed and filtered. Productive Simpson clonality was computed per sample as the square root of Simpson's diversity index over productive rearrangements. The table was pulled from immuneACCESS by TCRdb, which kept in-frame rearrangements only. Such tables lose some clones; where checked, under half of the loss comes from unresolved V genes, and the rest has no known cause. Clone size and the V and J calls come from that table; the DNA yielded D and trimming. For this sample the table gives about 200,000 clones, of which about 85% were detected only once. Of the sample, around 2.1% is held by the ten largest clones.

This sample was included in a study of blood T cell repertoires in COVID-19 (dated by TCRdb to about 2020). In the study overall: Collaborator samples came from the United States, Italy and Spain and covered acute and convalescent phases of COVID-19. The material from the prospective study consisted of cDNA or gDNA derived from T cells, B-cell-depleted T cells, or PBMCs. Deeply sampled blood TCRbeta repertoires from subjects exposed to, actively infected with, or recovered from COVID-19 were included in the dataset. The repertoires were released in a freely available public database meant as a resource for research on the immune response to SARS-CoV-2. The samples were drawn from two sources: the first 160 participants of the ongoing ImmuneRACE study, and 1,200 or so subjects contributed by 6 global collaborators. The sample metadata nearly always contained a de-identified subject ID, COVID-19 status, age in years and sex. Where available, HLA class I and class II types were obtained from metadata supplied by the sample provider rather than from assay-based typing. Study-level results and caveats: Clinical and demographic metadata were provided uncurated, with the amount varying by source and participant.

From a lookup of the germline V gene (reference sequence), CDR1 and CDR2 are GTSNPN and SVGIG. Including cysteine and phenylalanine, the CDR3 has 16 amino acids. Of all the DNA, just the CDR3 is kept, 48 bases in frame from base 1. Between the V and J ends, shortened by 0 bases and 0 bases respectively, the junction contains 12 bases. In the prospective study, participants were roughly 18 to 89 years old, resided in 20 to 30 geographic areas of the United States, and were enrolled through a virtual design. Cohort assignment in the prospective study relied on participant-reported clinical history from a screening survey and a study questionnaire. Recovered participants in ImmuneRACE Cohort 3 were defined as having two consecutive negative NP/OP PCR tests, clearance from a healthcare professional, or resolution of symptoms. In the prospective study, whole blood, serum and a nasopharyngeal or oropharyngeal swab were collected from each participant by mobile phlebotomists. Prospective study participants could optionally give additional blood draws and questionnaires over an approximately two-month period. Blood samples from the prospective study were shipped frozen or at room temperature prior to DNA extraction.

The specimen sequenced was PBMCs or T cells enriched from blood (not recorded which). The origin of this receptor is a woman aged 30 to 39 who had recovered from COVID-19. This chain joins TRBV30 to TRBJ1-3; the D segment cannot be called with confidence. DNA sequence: TGTGCCTGGAGTGTACCCCGACAAGGCTCTGGAAACACCATATATTTT. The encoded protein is CAWSVPRQGSGNTIYF.